The next 20 T cell receptor beta chains were all read from a single sample in a study of cytomegalovirus exposure and HLA in healthy donors. Amplification used 60 Vbeta primers and 13 Jbeta primers. Method: immunoSEQ multiplex PCR; TCRdb's copy keeps in-frame clones and lacks some. The profile shows 95,000 to 130,000 clones, roughly 79% of them singletons. Sequenced sample: PBMCs. The receptors stem from a woman aged 25 to 45 in good health and CMV-seronegative.

The rearrangement uses TRBV28 and TRBJ1-6; a weak D match, TRBD1 (5 bases). Germline V gene sequence: CDR1 MDHEN, CDR2 SYDVKM. This CDR3 is built from 14 residues. V was shortened by 7 bases and J by 3 bases, with 10 bases between the two germline ends. CDR3 sequence (DNA): TGTGCCAGCACTGGGGCGCTCTATAATTCACCCCTCCACTTT. This gives the protein CASTGALYNSPLHF.

DNA of the CDR3: TGCAGCGTTGAAGACCGTCCCGGGACAGGGGGATACGAGCAGTACTTC. Protein: CSVEDRPGTGGYEQYF. This chain joins TRBV29-1 and TRBJ2-7, with 11 bases identical to TRBD1. This CDR3 region has 16 residues. Looked up from germline, CDR1 is SQVTM and CDR2 is ANQGSEA. Trimming took 0 bases from V and 4 from J; bases not matched to a gene: 8.

V usage is TRBV28 and J usage is TRBJ2-3; 9 bases map to TRBD2. V lost 3 bases to trimming and J lost 0 bases; unmatched junction nucleotides: 4. The CDR3 runs to 16 residues. Germline loops: CDR1 MDHEN, CDR2 SYDVKM. The CDR3 sequence: CASSFPSGRSTDTQYF. The DNA of the CDR3 is TGTGCCAGCAGTTTCCCAAGCGGGAGGAGCACAGATACGCAGTATTTT.

The CDR3: CASSYRENRPQETQYF. CDR3 sequence (DNA): TGTGCCAGCAGCTATCGGGAGAACCGGCCCCAAGAGACCCAGTACTTC. V is TRBV11-2 and J is TRBJ2-5; possibly TRBD2 for D (6 bases). CDR1 SGHAT and CDR2 FQNNGV come from the germline V gene. V lost 4 bases, J lost 1 base, and 16 bases lay in between. The CDR3 is 16 residues long.

The CDR3 DNA reads TGTGCCAGCAGTTCCCCTCCCCACGGGACAGGGGGCGAGCAGTACTTC. Amino acids: CASSSPPHGTGGEQYF. V usage is TRBV6-5 and J usage is TRBJ2-7; 11 bases align to TRBD1. CDR3 length: 16 residues. Germline V gives CDR1 MNHEY, CDR2 SVGAGI. Losses at the gene ends were 4 bases for V and 6 bases for J; bases not matched to a gene: 11.

The chain carries TRBV4-3 and TRBJ2-1; D possibly corresponds to TRBD2 (6 bases). Looked up from germline, CDR1 is LGHNA and CDR2 is YSLEER. Trimming cost V 3 bases and J 1 base, with 10 bases left between them. The CDR3 sequence is 15 residues long. CDR3 coding DNA: TGCGCCAGCAGCCAGGCGGGACTGTCCTACAATGAGCAGTTCTTC. Translated: CASSQAGLSYNEQFF.

This chain uses TRBV4-1 with TRBJ2-7; 10 positions agree with TRBD1. V was clipped by 3 bases and J by 2 bases; unmatched bases: 7. The V gene's germline CDR1 is MGHRA and CDR2 YSYEKL. This CDR3 has 16 residues. The CDR3 loop reads CASSHSGQGSTYEQYF. The CDR3 DNA sequence: TGCGCCAGCAGCCACTCGGGACAGGGGAGTACCTACGAGCAGTACTTC.

This clone was detected a few times. The chain joins TRBV21-1 to TRBJ1-4. TRBV21-1 is a pseudogene. The CDR3 spans 14 residues. For the CDR3, the DNA is TGTGCCAGCAGCAAATGTACGCCCCGGGGAAAACTGTTTTTT. This codes for CASSKCTPRGKLFF.

The chain combines TRBV10-1 with TRBJ2-1; TRBD1 might be the D (8 bases). Looked up from germline, CDR1 is WNHNN and CDR2 is SYGVQD (reference sequence). This CDR3 comprises 12 residues. The ends were cut back, 11 bases at V and 6 bases at J, with 14 bases in the middle. The CDR3 coding sequence is TGCGCCCACAGGGGGGGAATCAATGAGCAGTTCTTC. This encodes CAHRGGINEQFF.

The chain combines TRBV7-9 with TRBJ2-3, with D unclear. Germline V gene lookup returns CDR1 SEHNR and CDR2 FQNEAQ (reference sequence). This CDR3 is built from 14 residues. V lost 4 bases and J 2 bases, leaving 10 bases between the germline ends. The CDR3 spells CASSSNPITDTQYF. The CDR3 DNA follows: TGTGCCAGCAGCTCTAACCCTATCACAGATACGCAGTATTTT. The full variable domain, its missing parts supplied by reference TRBV7-9 and TRBJ2-3, is DTGVSQNPRHKITKRGQNVTFRCDPISEHNRLYWYRQTLGQGPEFLTYFQNEAQLEKSRLLSDRFSAERPKGSFSTLEIQRTEQGDSAMYLCASSSNPITDTQYFGPGTRLTVL.

V is TRBV6-4 and J is TRBJ2-6, with D perhaps matching TRBD1 (5 bases). Germline CDR1 MRHNA, CDR2 SNTAGT. This CDR3 is built from 18 residues. The ends were cut back, 0 bases at V and 0 bases at J, with 12 bases in the middle. The CDR3 DNA reads TGTGCCAGCAGTGACTCGACAGTCACTTACTCTGGGGCCAACGTCCTGACTTTC. Protein sequence: CASSDSTVTYSGANVLTF.

In DNA, the CDR3 is TGTGCCATCCCCCGGACTCACTACAATGAGCAGTTCTTC. It codes for CAIPRTHYNEQFF. The chain couples TRBV25-1 to TRBJ2-1; maybe TRBD2 (5 bases). This CDR3 is built from 13 residues. Germline CDR1 is MGHDK and CDR2 is SYGVNS. V lost 10 bases and J lost 3, with 13 bases in between.

The V call is TRBV7-9, the J call TRBJ2-1, with 10 bases lining up with TRBD2. The CDR3 has 15 amino acids. The trim removed 10 bases at V and 5 bases at J, leaving 11 bases unmatched. Per germline, CDR1 SEHNR and CDR2 FQNEAQ (reference sequence). The CDR3 reads CATARGTSANNEQFF. The CDR3 DNA follows: TGTGCCACCGCTAGAGGGACTAGCGCGAACAATGAGCAGTTCTTC.

The chain has TRBV5-1 and TRBJ2-3; TRBD2 agrees at 10 bases. V was clipped by 4 bases and J by 5 bases; unmatched bases: 4. The CDR3 length is 14 residues. Germline CDR1 and CDR2: SGHRS and YFSETQ. The DNA for the CDR3 is TGCGCCAGCAGCAGCGGGAGGGCCGGAGATACGCAGTATTTT. Translation: CASSSGRAGDTQYF.

The chain has TRBV6-5 and TRBJ2-1, with 8 bases lining up with TRBD2. V lost 6 bases, J lost 5 bases, and 6 bases stayed unmatched. The CDR3 has 14 residues. Germline V gives CDR1 MNHEY, CDR2 SVGAGI. CDR3 residues: CASRASGRNNEQFF. DNA of the CDR3: TGTGCCAGCAGGGCTAGCGGGCGAAACAATGAGCAGTTCTTC.

The chain recombines TRBV27 with TRBJ2-7; tentatively, D is TRBD2 (5 bases). Germline CDR1 MNHEY, CDR2 SMNVEV (reference sequence). V was clipped by 5 bases and J by 2 bases, with 10 bases between them. The CDR3 totals 13 residues. The CDR3 DNA reads TGTGCCAGCAGTGCCCGGACTGCCTACGAGCAGTACTTC. Its protein product is CASSARTAYEQYF.

This clone was picked up one time. Within the sample, other DNA sequences also encode this same CDR3. The rearrangement links TRBV4-3 to TRBJ2-7, with a weak D call TRBD2 (6 bases). Germline lookup yields CDR1 LGHNA and CDR2 YSLEER. Trimming shortened V by 0 bases and J by 2 bases, and 14 bases separated the two germline ends. There are 16 residues in the CDR3. The CDR3 loop is CASSQDARGVTYEQYF. The CDR3 DNA reads as TGCGCCAGCAGCCAAGATGCTCGCGGGGTTACCTACGAGCAGTACTTC.

The CDR3 loop is CASSSTGENQPQHF. DNA for the CDR3: TGTGCCAGCAGTTCGACGGGGGAGAATCAGCCCCAGCATTTT. The chain couples TRBV27 to TRBJ1-5, with D possibly being TRBD1 (5 bases). The germline V gene has CDR1 MNHEY and CDR2 SMNVEV (reference sequence). V lost 4 bases and J lost 4, with 11 bases in between. There are 14 residues in the CDR3.

This clone was seen once. The J gene is TRBJ1-2, the V gene TRBV9; 9 nucleotides line up with TRBD1. Looked up from germline, CDR1 is SGDLS and CDR2 is YYNGEE. This CDR3 region has 13 residues. The trim removed 5 bases at V and 4 bases at J, leaving 3 bases unmatched. The chain's CDR3 is CASSTGGSYGYTF. The CDR3 DNA follows: TGTGCCAGCAGTACAGGGGGCAGCTATGGCTACACCTTC.

The V call is TRBV9, the J call TRBJ2-5; D call uncertain. CDR1 and CDR2 (germline): SGDLS, YYNGEE. The CDR3 totals 13 residues. V was shortened by 0 bases and J by 3 bases, with 6 bases between the two germline ends. The CDR3 coding sequence is TGTGCCAGCAGCGTAGGCGATAAAGAGACCCAGTACTTC. Its protein is CASSVGDKETQYF.